Here is one TCR beta chain with its context. This clone was detected only a few times. There is no known antigen for this receptor. No base quality values were provided; no much bigger clone lies one nucleotide off. Genomic DNA was extracted from sorted cells with the Quick-DNA Microprep Kit. TCRbeta DNA was amplified with the immunoSEQ hsTCRbeta kit following the manufacturer's protocol. An Illumina MiSeq instrument was used to sequence the TCRbeta libraries. Turning to the authors' computational methods: Following removal of out-of-frame sequences, more than 2,000,000 distinct TCRbeta sequences were retained, with an average of about 61,000 per individual. Each individual was scored by the count of about 150 previously reported CMV-associated TCRbeta sequences and the total productive distinct TCRbeta count. A beta-binomial model was reimplemented in Python, and scikit-learn random forests with default parameters were trained on US cohort data. Classifier performance on the Belgian cohort was summarized as median AUC with percentile confidence intervals calculated over 10,000 bootstrap iterations. This is the immuneACCESS table as TCRdb keeps it, with only in-frame sequences that have V and J called. A part of the clones is gone; compared with another copy, unresolved V genes explain less than half, and the rest is unexplained. For V, J and clone size, that table is used; D and trimming come from the DNA. The sample table lists roughly 56,000 clones, 82% of them with a count of one. The top ten constitute over 0.35% of the sample.

Measured from the cysteine to the phenylalanine, the CDR3 is 17 residues long. Only the CDR3 part of the read is kept: 51 bases, read in frame from the first base. Looking up the germline V gene yields CDR1 ENHRY and CDR2 SYGVKD. Here V drops 5 bases and J drops 4 bases, and the junction holds 14 bases not matched to any gene. Single viable CD3+CD4+CD8-CD45RO+ cells were sorted as memory CD4+ T cells on a FACSAria II. To determine CMV serostatus, a Roche Elecsys assay was used that detects serum IgG against CMV pp150, pp28, p38 and p52. Following thawing, total CD4+ T cells were enriched through positive selection using CD4 magnetic microbeads. The samples came from a different study that was designed specifically to examine the CD4+ T cell memory repertoire. Following standard operating procedures, peripheral blood mononuclear cells were isolated and cryopreserved, while serum was kept at -80 degrees C. The staining used CD3-PerCP (BW264/56), CD4-APC (RPA-T4), CD45RO-PE (UCHT1) and CD8-Pacific Orange (3B5) antibodies, and Sytox blue was used to exclude non-viable cells.

This entry belongs to a study of memory CD4+ T cells and cytomegalovirus serostatus (dated by TCRdb to about 2019). About the investigation overall: A total of about 33 healthy Belgian adults, of whom 9 were CMV seropositive and approximately 25 were CMV seronegative, were included in the cohort. CD4+ memory TCRbeta repertoires of a Belgian cohort with known cytomegalovirus serostatus were sequenced in order to replicate a published TCR-based CMV serostatus classifier. Overall results and qualifications from the work: The results were interpreted as suggesting that the CMV-associated TCR signature is mostly present in the CD4+ memory repertoire. For predicting CMV serostatus, the median bootstrapped AUC was about 0.94 using the original framework and roughly 0.92 using a US-trained random forest. Of over 150 previously reported CMV-associated TCRbeta sequences, about 68 appeared in the CD4+ memory repertoires, each in one to five individuals. On the Belgian cohort, the classifier based on the original framework reached a median bootstrapped AUC of 0.95, with a 95% CI of 0.76-1.00. Unlike the original study, which covered naive and memory CD4+ and CD8+ populations, the Belgian study sequenced only CD4+CD45RO+ memory cells.

Sequences were obtained from memory CD4+ T cells from blood. This chain is built from TRBV10-3 and TRBJ2-1; a stretch of 7 junction bases matches TRBD2. The receptor's source is an adult in good health and CMV-seronegative. The CDR3 protein is CAISYSGPSGLYNEQFF. The nucleotides are TGTGCCATCAGTTACTCCGGGCCTAGCGGTCTATACAATGAGCAGTTCTTC.